The present T cell receptor beta chain was sequenced within a study of cytomegalovirus exposure and HLA in healthy donors (TCRdb year 2017). Study-level background: An earlier analysis of several hundred of the donors reported 250 to 300 Gb of sequence data and some 120 million unique TCR beta sequences from 150 million to 200 million T cells. About 310 gigabases of sequencing data and some 85 million unique TCR sequences were included in an early release covering around 600 HLA-typed donors. Among the roughly 400 genotyped donors, about 83% belonged to the genetic ancestry cluster associated with self-reported Caucasian donors. The study was designed to test whether signatures of past pathogen exposure could be identified by cataloging public T cell receptors. Using immunosequencing, the study profiled T cell repertoires from about 610 subjects and related those repertoires to cytomegalovirus serostatus. In addition to the first cohort of about 650 subjects, a separate validation cohort of approximately 130 different subjects was used. High-throughput TCR immunosequencing, statistical association of individual TCRs with disease status, and machine learning were combined to predict cytomegalovirus infection status. In a later analysis, previously published TCR beta repertoires from about 670 donors were re-analyzed and high-resolution HLA genotyping was added so that TCR occurrence patterns could be studied. The later analysis used no new phenotypic data to find candidate immune exposures, relying instead on TCR beta sequences and their occurrence across donors. An earlier analysis of roughly 600 of the donors used high-throughput TCR beta sequencing to judge whether each TCR beta V gene segment behaved as functional or pseudogenic. Donor age, sex, ethnicity and CMV serostatus were collected together with the repertoire data. Genome-wide SNP genotypes for about 55% of the 666 donors were used in a later genetic analysis, which treated that subset as a discovery cohort. Every repertoire in the discovery cohort had been generated on one and the same sequencing platform. Class I and class II HLA loci were covered by the typing at four-digit resolution. Typing coverage differed by locus: A, B, C, DRB1 and DQB1 were typed in about 620-630 donors, DQA1 in about 510, DPA1 in nearly 610, and DPB1 in roughly 470. Five DR-DQ haplotypes were treated as single units for association and clustering because of strong linkage in the cohort. On average, roughly 250,000 unique TCR beta nucleotide sequences were sequenced per donor among roughly 430 genotyped donors of the cohort, with approximately 18% of those sequences being non-productive.

Libraries were built with the immunoSEQ multiplex PCR assay. For the multiplex PCR, a mixture combining 60 forward primers for TCR Vbeta segments and 13 reverse primers for TCR Jbeta segments was used. The CDR3 region of rearranged TCR beta genes was amplified from genomic DNA with a multiplex PCR assay. The Illumina HiSeq System was used to sequence the amplified TCR beta libraries as 87-base-pair reads. Per the source publication's procedure: A later analysis counted tens of millions of unique TCR beta chains across the 640 or so repertoires, and roughly 9.9 million of these chains were shared by at least two donors. Raw reads were error-corrected and collapsed into unique sequences by a nearest-neighbor algorithm in which closely related sequences were merged to remove PCR and sequencing errors. To assign V, D and J gene segments, CDR3 sequences were aligned to IMGT reference sequences. For a sequence to be retained, at least a six-nucleotide match to both a V gene segment and a J gene segment was required. Rearrangements were classified as productive when the CDR3 lacked stop codons and remained in frame with V and J, and all other rearrangements were classified as non-productive. Following IMGT convention, CDR3 was defined as the stretch from the second conserved V-encoded cysteine to the conserved J-encoded phenylalanine. The earlier analysis of 550 to 650 of the donors excluded any sequence lacking an unambiguous match to a single V gene segment. In an earlier analysis of 450 to 750 of the donors, a V segment was called functional when productive rearrangements were above 56.7%, and segregating when the standard deviation between donors exceeded 5%. A statistical classification framework was developed to diagnose cytomegalovirus status using the catalog of TCR beta chain sequences. In a later analysis, TCR nucleotide sequences were compared against IMGT/GENE-DB human TR gene sequences so that V and J genes could be assigned. Using the TCRdist pipeline, a later analysis assigned CDR3 sequences along with most-parsimonious VDJ recombination scenarios. In a later analysis, each TCR beta chain was defined by its CDR3 amino acid sequence together with its V-gene family, and reads lacking a unique V-gene family were excluded. To address suspected cross-contamination and a sequencing artifact, a later analysis removed roughly 640 highly shared, low-generation-probability nucleotide sequences. In a later analysis, a clonal expansion index for each public chain was calculated from normalized within-repertoire ranks of inferred template counts. In a later analysis, generation probabilities were computed using a VDJ recombination model fitted to out-of-frame rearrangements, and the results were checked against IGoR. Hypergeometric tests were used in a later analysis to score TCR-TCR, TCR-HLA and TCR-CMV co-occurrence, with a repertoire-size bias correction applied to the TCR pairs. In a later analysis, false discovery rates were estimated by permuting HLA or CMV assignments 20 times. In a later analysis, co-occurring TCRs were grouped using DBSCAN, with TCRdist sequence similarity added in when clustering inside HLA-allele-positive subsets. For co-occurrence clustering, repertoires with fewer than 30,000 or more than 120,000 public chains were excluded, along with four or five repertoires with anomalous nucleotide sharing. Imported from immuneACCESS, the table was reduced by TCRdb to in-frame sequences with V and J called. These copies leave out some clones; in studies compared against another copy, an unresolved V gene accounts for under half, and the cause of the remainder is not known. The V and J calls and clone size were taken over from that table, and D and trimming were inferred from the DNA. The sample has about 180,000 clones on record, about 78% of them singletons. In total, the top ten clones hold about 2.4% of the sample.

Taken from cysteine to phenylalanine, the CDR3 has 16 residues. Only the CDR3 DNA is retained, 48 bases long and in frame from the first base. The germline V gene gives CDR1 as SGHRS and CDR2 as YFSETQ. V is clipped by 0 bases and J by 0 bases, and the sequence between their germline boundaries is 13 bases long. Paper-wide results and their limitations: The sequencing pipeline was judged likely to have produced a cluster of highly shared sequence variants as a technical artifact. A further reported finding was that TCR beta sequences accurately predicted the HLA-A and HLA-B alleles for most subjects in the first cohort. At a false discovery rate of 0.05, a later analysis linked some 17,000 TCR beta sequences to specific HLA alleles. In vitro tests confirmed that a few of the cytomegalovirus-associated TCR beta chains recognize cytomegalovirus antigens. The cohort was sequenced for TCR beta chains only, and without alpha or paired-chain data the features that could be detected were limited. A later genetic analysis reported fewer N-insertions in productive TCRs among donors in an Asian-associated ancestry cluster than the approximately 700-donor mean. Linkage disequilibrium might explain the correlated functional status among segregating V segments, but an unknown experimental factor could not be excluded. Some IMGT-functional V segments, including TRBV6-2 and TRBV6-3, could not be told apart with the 87-base-pair reads, so those segments were excluded. In a later analysis, HLA-associated TCR beta chains showed more clonal expansion and lower generation probabilities than non-associated chains that were equally common. The only immune exposure information available for the cohort was CMV serostatus. The classifier was reported to diagnose cytomegalovirus status with high specificity and sensitivity in both the original and validation cohorts. Presence/absence analyses assumed roughly uniform sequencing depth across donors, an assumption that may not hold. Assigning TCR associations to individual alleles was difficult when HLA alleles, especially DR and DQ, strongly co-occurred. A later analysis found that most CMV-associated TCR beta chains appeared HLA-restricted, with HLA associations seemingly driven largely by CMV exposure. In an earlier analysis of some 500 of the donors, most TCR beta V segments were observed in productive rearrangements about 87% or about 30% of the time, broadly matching IMGT annotations. Because counts were too low, roughly 17 rarely observed V segments, including chromosome 9 orphons, were left out of the earlier analysis of several hundred of the donors. Across donors, most TCR sequences were observed very rarely, whereas some public TCRs were present in many individuals. Because some donors lacked HLA typing at each locus, the association tests relied only on the typed subset. It was suggested by the authors that the approach could potentially be generalized to other disease states and immunological phenotypes. V-gene and J-gene trimming of TCR beta chains was associated with a missense DCLRE1C variant in a later genetic analysis, and the association was replicated in an independent cohort. A later analysis reported that several top co-occurrence clusters appeared linked to parvovirus B19, influenza, CMV and Epstein-Barr virus. The study gave a list of under 200 TCR beta chains associated with cytomegalovirus. In a later analysis, TCR association rates were found to vary across HLA loci, with the most associated TCRs seen for DRB1 alleles and the fewest for HLA-C alleles.

Remarks on this clone: This receptor's antigen is unknown. Nothing much larger sits one base from this clone, and base qualities are not available.

The cohort was made up of around 720 healthy bone marrow donors. All cohort members were sampled while nominally healthy, although unrecorded immune exposures were likely present. The donor tested CMV seronegative and was one of the 352 seronegative cohort members. Each donor provided a peripheral blood sample, and peripheral blood mononuclear cells were used for TCR beta sequencing. Genomic DNA was extracted from the blood cell samples with the Qiagen DNeasy Blood Extraction Kit. Material: PBMCs. Recombination linked TRBV5-1 to TRBJ2-7; TRBD1 is perhaps the D gene, given 6 matching bases. This TCR was sampled from a man aged 55 to 70 in good health and CMV-seronegative. This receptor carries the CDR3 CASSLDFRDISYEQYF. The DNA sequence is TGCGCCAGCAGCTTGGATTTCCGGGACATCTCCTACGAGCAGTACTTC.